This entry concerns a single T cell receptor beta chain. The antigen is undetermined. At one of its ends the junction is not consistent with the germline gene, which may arise from a read error. In the original workflow: Building a distant-metastasis classifier for papillary thyroid cancer drew on CDR3 differences across clinicopathological groups. TCRdb called clones again from the PCR reads with MiXCR. In this record, the V and J calls reflect TCRdb's handling and not the investigators' own analysis. The profile covers about 40,000 clones, with over 25% appearing a single time and 9.9% taken by the ten largest. The CDR3 runs to 13 residues. Germline values: CDR1 MNHNS, CDR2 SASEGT. The sample originates from a study of metastatic and nonmetastatic thyroid tumors. Study-wide findings and caveats: The reported finding was significantly higher TCR beta diversity in malignant thyroid tumors relative to benign nodules, in blood and tumor.

Thyroid surgery was preceded by no treatment in any patient. The V gene is TRBV6-1, the J gene TRBJ1-3; D remains unclear. The sequence was collected from a male donor with papillary thyroid cancer or a benign thyroid nodule (not recorded which). Some clones in this sample may be carry-over from other donors' samples. Sequencing was done on a sample of blood. CDR3 nucleotides: TGTTCCAGCAGCCTAGGAGGTGGAAACACCATATATTTT. This sequence encodes CSSSLGGGNTIYF.